This T cell receptor (beta chain) was obtained from a study of T cell changes during pregnancy in multiple sclerosis. Clones were read by immunoSEQ multiplex PCR, and TCRdb kept only the in-frame ones, dropping some. The profile shows about 87,000 clones, 80% to 95% of them singletons. This TCR derives from a female donor in good health, enrolled as a control in a pregnancy study. The sample here was peripheral blood, taken in the third trimester of pregnancy.

The CDR3 DNA reads as TGTGCCAGCAGCGGTCGACTAGCGGGAGGGTCCGGGGGTGAGCAGTTCTTC. This sequence encodes CASSGRLAGGSGGEQFF. V gene TRBV5-4 combines with J gene TRBJ2-1; 14 bases fit TRBD2. Germline V gene sequence: CDR1 SGHNT, CDR2 YYREEE (reference sequence). Germline trimming cut 4 bases from V and 9 bases from J; bases unmatched to any gene: 12. The CDR3 contains 17 residues.